Shown below are 15 T cell receptor beta chains from a single sample sequenced in a study of T cells after yellow fever vaccination. TCRdb reprocessed the 5' RACE reads with MiXCR, giving one entry per CDR3 protein. Counted here are about 340,000 distinct CDR3 sequences, 7.5% to 9% occurring once; the ten biggest clones make up about a sixth. The specimen was PBMCs, collected on the day of the first yellow fever vaccination. Receptors were obtained from a man aged 18 to 30 who received the YFV17D yellow fever vaccine.

The V gene is TRBV7-2, the J gene TRBJ1-1; D is undetermined. This CDR3 contains 15 residues. With 1 base removed from V and 0 bases from J, the gap between germline ends came to 9 bases. Germline V gives CDR1 SGHTA, CDR2 FQGNSA. For the CDR3, the DNA is TGTGCCAGCAGCTTAGAGAACGTCATGAACACTGAAGCTTTCTTT. Translation: CASSLENVMNTEAFF.

CDR3 nucleotide sequence: TGTGCCAGCAGCCCCCGGGATCAACACTATGGCTACACCTTC. Protein sequence: CASSPRDQHYGYTF. The chain uses TRBV7-9 and TRBJ1-2; D not certain. CDR1 and CDR2 (germline): SEHNR, FQNEAQ (reference sequence). Trimming took off 5 bases at V and 3 bases at J, with 13 bases between the two ends. This CDR3 comprises 14 residues.

This clonotype was detected a few times. The chain employs TRBV7-3 and TRBJ1-6; TRBD1 is a possible D gene (5 bases). The germline V gene has CDR1 SGHTA and CDR2 FQGTGA. The CDR3 covers 13 residues. With 6 bases removed from V and 9 bases from J, the gap between germline ends came to 12 bases. The CDR3 bases are TGTGCCAGCAGTTCAATGGGGGGTTCACCCCTCCACTTT. Its protein product is CASSSMGGSPLHF.

This clonotype was seen at least ten times. This chain connects TRBV11-3 to TRBJ2-2, with a possible D match to TRBD1 (5 bases). The CDR3 totals 15 residues. The V gene lost 2 bases and the J gene lost 4 bases, with 11 bases spanning the gap. Germline CDR1 and CDR2: SGHNT and YENEEA. The CDR3 sequence is CASSLWGSGTGELFF. CDR3 sequence (DNA): TGTGCCAGCAGCTTATGGGGCTCGGGCACCGGGGAGCTGTTTTTT.

The V gene is TRBV7-2, the J gene TRBJ1-2; possibly TRBD1 for D (6 bases). Germline V lookup: CDR1 SGHTA, CDR2 FQGNSA. The CDR3 contains 15 residues. Trimming removed 6 bases at V and 8 bases at J, with 22 bases between. This CDR3 is CASREGGRLTEGYTF. The CDR3 region has the DNA TGTGCCAGCAGGGAGGGGGGGCGCCTAACAGAAGGCTACACCTTC.

In this sample, this clonotype turned up a few times. V usage is TRBV30 and J usage is TRBJ2-3; D gene uncertain. CDR1 is GTSNPN, CDR2 SVGIG, per germline (reference sequence). The CDR3 totals 12 residues. V lost 4 bases, J lost 4 bases, and 9 bases lay in between. The CDR3 loop reads CAWTPSADTQYF. The CDR3, as DNA: TGTGCCTGGACCCCGAGTGCAGATACGCAGTATTTT.

V and J are TRBV7-2 and TRBJ2-7; 8 nucleotides match TRBD2. Germline V lookup: CDR1 SGHTA, CDR2 FQGNSA. V trimming: 5 bases; J trimming: 2 bases; junction bases outside the gene matches: 8. This CDR3 is built from 15 residues. CDR3 sequence reads: CASSPNSGVTYEQYF. The CDR3 DNA reads TGTGCCAGCAGCCCCAATAGCGGGGTTACCTACGAGCAGTACTTC.

The CDR3 region is CASSLGFTGTKQYV. CDR3 sequence (DNA): TGTGCCAGCAGTTTAGGTTTTACCGGGACTAAGCAGTACGTC. J is TRBJ2-7 and V is TRBV28; 7 bases match TRBD2. The CDR3 spans 14 residues. The J segment lost 8 bases and the V segment lost 2 bases, leaving 9 bases of the junction unmatched. Germline V lookup: CDR1 MDHEN, CDR2 SYDVKM.

The sample holds many counts of this clonotype. This rearrangement joins TRBV5-1 to TRBJ2-1; D may match TRBD1 or TRBD2 (5 bases each). Germline-derived CDR1 and CDR2 are SGHRS and YFSETQ. Trimming removed 0 bases from V and 4 bases from J, with 11 bases in between. CDR3 size: 15 residues. CDR3 loop: CASSLGGMMYNEQFF. The CDR3 nucleotides are TGCGCCAGCAGCTTGGGGGGGATGATGTACAATGAGCAGTTCTTC.

The V call is TRBV4-1, the J call TRBJ2-3; 8 bases align to TRBD2. V lost 4 bases, J lost 4 bases, and 7 bases stayed unmatched. CDR1 MGHRA and CDR2 YSYEKL come from the germline V gene. This CDR3 contains 15 residues. The CDR3 region has the DNA TGCGCCAGCAGCCCCCTATTAGCGGGGTCAGATACGCAGTATTTT. Translation gives CASSPLLAGSDTQYF.

The CDR3 coding sequence is TGTGCCAGCAGCTTGGGTCTCAGGAACATTCAGTACTTC. Protein: CASSLGLRNIQYF. The chain couples TRBV7-2 to TRBJ2-4, with D unclear. The length of the CDR3 is 13 residues. The germline V gene encodes CDR1 SGHTA and CDR2 FQGNSA. V lost 3 bases and J 7 bases, leaving 10 bases between the germline ends.

This clonotype was seen a handful of times. The rearrangement links TRBV6-2 or TRBV6-3 to TRBJ2-1; 10 bases are shared with TRBD2. This CDR3 region has 16 residues. The germline CDR1 and CDR2 sequences are MNHEY and SVGEGT. The ends lost 5 bases at V and 6 bases at J; junction bases unmatched: 10. The CDR3 DNA reads as TGTGCCAGCAGTCCTACGGGGAGCGGGGGGGCCAATGAGCAGTTCTTC. Protein: CASSPTGSGGANEQFF.

The chain combines TRBV4-2 with TRBJ1-4, with 7 bases lining up with TRBD1. The CDR3 length is 16 residues. Germline CDR1 and CDR2: LGHNA and YNFKEQ. V lost 3 bases, J lost 2 bases, and 6 bases stayed unmatched. CDR3 in amino acids: CASSQAPGQTNEKLFF. CDR3 sequence (DNA): TGTGCCAGCAGCCAGGCCCCGGGACAGACTAATGAAAAACTGTTTTTT.

This clonotype was counted many times. The chain employs TRBV4-1 and TRBJ2-7, with D unresolved. V lost 4 bases, J lost 3 bases, and 13 bases lay in between. Germline-derived CDR1 and CDR2 are MGHRA and YSYEKL. The CDR3 loop spans 14 amino acids. The CDR3 DNA follows: TGCGCCAGCAGCCTCCAGTACAGAAACTACGAGCAGTACTTC. Translating gives CASSLQYRNYEQYF.

There are a few counts of this clonotype. The V call is TRBV18, the J call TRBJ1-3; D remains ambiguous. Deletions cut 2 bases from V and 0 bases from J, with 8 bases between. Germline CDR1 and CDR2: KGHSH and LQKENI. The CDR3 consists of 15 residues. CDR3 sequence (DNA): TGTGCCAGCTCACCAAGGGTCGGCTCTGGAAACACCATATATTTT. Translated, it gives CASSPRVGSGNTIYF.